Listed here is a single TCR beta chain. No antigen is known for it. Combining a sample-barcoded 5' primer with a J-beta primer mix, a second PCR ran for about 6 to 12 cycles. TCRdb passed the 5' RACE reads through MiXCR, listing each CDR3 protein once. The sample includes some 760,000 distinct CDR3 sequences, about 25% of them seen just once. The V end lost 1 base, the J end lost 0 bases, and 4 bases lay between the germline ends. The CDR3 is 13 amino acids. CDR1 LGHDT and CDR2 YNNKEL come from the germline V gene (reference sequence). This entry belongs to a study of blood T cells in healthy people across ages. Study-wide context: Template switching picked up about one barcoded beta molecule for each two T cells.

Regarding the study as a whole: Whereas aged donors had fewer naive CD4+ cells, long-lived donors had more of them and higher diversity.

The same data also contributed to another study, on T cells of mothers and their children. According to that study: In both related and unrelated pairs, TCR recombination output is shaped similarly by thymic selection.

The receptor was isolated from a boy between 10 and 17 years old in good health. The sample taken for sequencing was blood. This chain links TRBV3-1 with TRBJ2-7; D is undetermined. The CDR3 DNA reads as TGTGCCAGCAGCCAAGCAGTCTCCTACGAGCAGTACTTC. Amino acids: CASSQAVSYEQYF.